The 25 T cell receptor beta chains listed next were all sequenced from one sample in a study of CD8 T cells in ankylosing spondylitis. In TCRdb, the 5' RACE reads were re-called with MiXCR into one record per CDR3 protein. The sample carries more than 300,000 distinct CDR3 sequences, roughly 8% recorded once. Which antigens these TCRs recognize remains unknown. Notes on the study in general: Blood of patients with ankylosing spondylitis appeared to be characterized by a TCR beta motif of 8 or 9 highly homologous variants.

Sequenced input: blood, either unsorted or a sorted T cell fraction (not recorded which). The receptors here all came from a male donor with ankylosing spondylitis.

The chain recombines TRBV6-1 with TRBJ1-1; possibly TRBD1 for D (5 bases). The CDR3 contains 12 residues. Trimming cost V 7 bases and J 3 bases, with 9 bases left between them. Looked up from germline, CDR1 is MNHNS and CDR2 is SASEGT. The CDR3 loop is CASNGAYTEAFF. CDR3 coding DNA: TGTGCCAGCAACGGGGCGTACACTGAAGCTTTCTTT.

Only a few counts were recorded for this clonotype. This rearrangement joins TRBV18 to TRBJ1-1; 8 nucleotides align to TRBD1. CDR3 size: 15 residues. Germline CDR1 KGHSH, CDR2 LQKENI. J lost 5 bases, V lost 3 bases, and 8 bases had no gene match. The CDR3, as DNA: TGTGCCAGCTCACCGGTCCGAGACAGGGGAACTGAAGCTTTCTTT. Encoded protein: CASSPVRDRGTEAFF.

The chain is built from TRBV6-5 and TRBJ2-7; D gene unclear. Germline V gives CDR1 MNHEY, CDR2 SVGAGI. Trimming removed 0 bases at V and 3 bases at J, with 6 bases between. This CDR3 is 13 amino acids long. The CDR3 nucleotides read TGTGCCAGCAGTTACTCGAACAGCTACGAGCAGTACTTC. It specifies CASSYSNSYEQYF.

This clonotype was picked up many times. The CDR3 protein is CSVEAFGTSGTYEQYF. The CDR3 bases are TGCAGCGTTGAAGCCTTCGGGACTAGCGGGACCTACGAGCAGTACTTC. The rearrangement links TRBV29-1 to TRBJ2-7; TRBD2 aligns across 13 bases. The ends lost 1 base at V and 2 bases at J; junction bases unmatched: 5. Germline CDR1 and CDR2: SQVTM and ANQGSEA. This CDR3 region has 16 residues.

This clonotype came up many times. The CDR3 protein is CASRTGTGSYNEQFF. The CDR3 DNA is TGTGCCAGCAGGACCGGGACAGGCTCCTACAATGAGCAGTTCTTC. This chain joins TRBV12-3 or TRBV12-4 and TRBJ2-1; 8 bases match TRBD1. The CDR3 length is 15 residues. V trimming: 6 bases; J trimming: 0 bases; junction bases outside the gene matches: 4.

The CDR3 region is CASSLRGLAGVNEQYF. DNA for the CDR3: TGTGCCAGCAGCTTACGGGGACTAGCGGGAGTGAACGAGCAGTACTTC. This chain joins TRBV7-2 and TRBJ2-7; 14 bases map to TRBD2. The CDR3 runs to 16 residues. After removal of 2 bases from V and 5 bases from J, the junction contained 5 bases not matched to a gene. Germline V gene sequence: CDR1 SGHTA, CDR2 FQGNSA.

This clonotype was counted between two and nine times. This rearrangement joins TRBV9 to TRBJ2-2; D unclear. Germline CDR1 and CDR2: SGDLS and YYNGEE. V lost 0 bases and J lost 1, with 10 bases in between. CDR3 size: 16 residues. The CDR3 protein is CASSVAAERNTGELFF. In DNA form, the CDR3 reads TGTGCCAGCAGCGTAGCGGCGGAAAGGAACACCGGGGAGCTGTTTTTT.

This sequence joins TRBV6-5 and TRBJ1-1, with 7 bases lining up with TRBD1. The germline CDR1 and CDR2 sequences are MNHEY and SVGAGI. Unmatched junction bases numbered 10, after V lost 2 bases and J lost 4 bases. CDR3 length: 16 amino acids. The CDR3 region is CASSYRQGTGSTEAFF. As DNA, the CDR3 is TGTGCCAGCAGTTACCGACAGGGTACGGGGAGCACTGAAGCTTTCTTT.

V and J are TRBV2 and TRBJ1-2, with D uncertain. The germline V gene has CDR1 SNHLY and CDR2 FYNNEI. The length of the CDR3 is 14 residues. With 8 bases removed from V and 4 bases from J, the gap between germline ends came to 17 bases. CDR3 coding DNA: TGTGCCAGCCCCGGACGGAGTTTGAGCTATGGCTACACCTTC. It is translated as CASPGRSLSYGYTF.

The CDR3 DNA sequence: TGTGCCAGCAGACAGGGAGGCGAAGGGCATGAGCAGTTCTTC. The encoded protein is CASRQGGEGHEQFF. The chain employs TRBV12-3 or TRBV12-4 and TRBJ2-1; D may match TRBD1 or TRBD2 (6 bases each). Trimming removed 6 bases from V and 8 bases from J, with 17 bases in between. The CDR3 spans 14 residues.

J is TRBJ2-7 and V is TRBV20-1, with 12 bases aligning to TRBD2. The CDR3 totals 14 residues. Trimming took 6 bases from V and 3 from J; bases not matched to a gene: 6. Germline CDR1 is DFQATT and CDR2 is SNEGSKA (reference sequence). The CDR3 reads CSAQLAGGRYEQYF. CDR3 sequence (DNA): TGCAGTGCGCAACTAGCGGGAGGACGCTACGAGCAGTACTTC.

The chain recombines TRBV7-9 with TRBJ2-7; D not certain. Germline V gene data show CDR1 as SEHNR and CDR2 as FQNEAQ (reference sequence). Deletions cut 3 bases from V and 5 bases from J, with 8 bases between. This CDR3 contains 12 residues. The DNA for the CDR3 is TGTGCCAGCAGCTTGATACGGAACGAGCAGTACTTC. Encoded protein: CASSLIRNEQYF.

V gene TRBV23-1 combines with J gene TRBJ1-2; no clear D gene. TRBV23-1 is flagged as an ORF with uncertain function. V was clipped by 4 bases and J by 10 bases, with 4 bases between them. The CDR3 length is 9 residues. The CDR3 nucleotides read TGCGCCAGCAGTCCCCCCTACACCTTC. Translation: CASSPPYTF.

The genes are TRBV12-3 or TRBV12-4 and TRBJ2-5; a possible D gene is TRBD2 (5 bases). With 3 bases removed from V and 4 bases from J, the gap between germline ends came to 9 bases. This CDR3 is 13 amino acids long. CDR3 sequence (DNA): TGTGCCAGCAGTTTTGAGGGAGTAGAGACCCAGTACTTC. Its protein product is CASSFEGVETQYF.

This clonotype was counted between two and nine times. J is TRBJ2-1 and V is TRBV5-4; no firm D call. CDR1 and CDR2 from the germline V gene are SGHNT and YYREEE (reference sequence). This CDR3 contains 14 residues. Trimming stripped 3 bases from V and 7 bases from J, with 14 bases between. The CDR3 here is CASSSLKPRNEQFF. The CDR3 DNA is TGTGCCAGCAGCTCCCTCAAGCCGCGGAATGAGCAGTTCTTC.

There are many counts of this clonotype. The rearrangement links TRBV9 to TRBJ1-1; the D is unclear. The CDR3 has 13 residues. V was shortened by 4 bases and J by 2 bases, with 9 bases between the two germline ends. Germline CDR1 reads SGDLS; CDR2 reads YYNGEE. Here the CDR3 DNA reads TGTGCCAGCAGCATCCACGGAAACACTGAAGCTTTCTTT. Amino acids: CASSIHGNTEAFF.

The genes are TRBV4-3 and TRBJ2-2; possibly TRBD1 for D (6 bases). The germline V and J ends were trimmed by 0 bases and 0 bases, with 8 bases remaining between them. Per germline, CDR1 LGHNA and CDR2 YSLEER. CDR3 length equals 16 residues. The DNA for the CDR3 is TGCGCCAGCAGCCAAGATAGGACAGCGAACACCGGGGAGCTGTTTTTT. It specifies CASSQDRTANTGELFF.

This clonotype was seen only a few times. This chain links TRBV5-1 with TRBJ1-1, with TRBD1 identical over 9 bases. The CDR3 runs 15 residues. Germline V gene sequence: CDR1 SGHRS, CDR2 YFSETQ. J was trimmed by 4 bases and V by 4 bases; bases with no gene match: 8. The CDR3 loop is CASSVDRGFGTEAFF. The CDR3 DNA follows: TGCGCCAGCAGCGTCGACAGGGGGTTCGGCACTGAAGCTTTCTTT.

The genes are TRBV11-2 and TRBJ2-7; 12 bases map to TRBD2. With 5 bases clipped from V and 0 bases from J, the junction kept 11 bases outside the gene matches. CDR3 length: 18 residues. Germline V gene data show CDR1 as SGHAT and CDR2 as FQNNGV. The CDR3 nucleotides are TGTGCCAGCAGCCCGGGGCTAGCGGGAGGGATGAGCTCCTACGAGCAGTACTTC. It is translated as CASSPGLAGGMSSYEQYF.

This clonotype was observed at least ten times. V gene TRBV9 combines with J gene TRBJ1-1, with a weak D call TRBD1 (5 bases). Germline lookup yields CDR1 SGDLS and CDR2 YYNGEE. This CDR3 has 14 amino acids. Trimming removed 4 bases at V and 1 base at J, with 11 bases between. In DNA, the CDR3 is TGTGCCAGCAGCCTGGGGGATTGGAACACTGAAGCTTTCTTT. Translated, it gives CASSLGDWNTEAFF.

The rearrangement links TRBV27 to TRBJ1-2; no clear D gene. With 6 bases removed from V and 5 bases from J, the gap between germline ends came to 16 bases. Germline V lookup: CDR1 MNHEY, CDR2 SMNVEV (reference sequence). CDR3 length: 14 residues. The CDR3 DNA reads as TGTGCCAGCAGCCCGGAGAGGAGAACTTATGGCTACACCTTC. This codes for CASSPERRTYGYTF.

This clonotype came up many times. This chain links TRBV12-3 or TRBV12-4 with TRBJ2-3, with 7 bases lining up with TRBD1. V gave up 3 bases and J gave up 7 bases; unmatched junction bases: 7. CDR3 length: 14 amino acids. The CDR3 nucleotides read TGTGCCAGCAGTTTGGGACAGAAGTCAAATACGCAGTATTTT. The encoded protein is CASSLGQKSNTQYF.

There are a few counts of this clonotype. The J gene is TRBJ2-1, the V gene TRBV7-2, with 8 positions matching TRBD1. This CDR3 has 16 residues. Per the germline V gene, CDR1 is SGHTA and CDR2 is FQGNSA. V was pared by 5 bases and J by 4 bases, with 10 bases of the junction left unmatched. The CDR3 spells CASSTNTGTGYNEQFF. In DNA form, the CDR3 reads TGTGCCAGCAGCACTAACACCGGGACAGGATACAATGAGCAGTTCTTC.

This clonotype was observed a few times. CDR3 loop: CASSEVMQGAGGYTF. The DNA of the CDR3 is TGTGCCAGCAGTGAAGTGATGCAAGGGGCCGGGGGCTACACCTTC. The chain recombines TRBV6-1 with TRBJ1-2; D is perhaps TRBD1 (5 bases). The V end lost 1 base, the J end lost 8 bases, and 17 bases lay between the germline ends. CDR3 size: 15 residues. CDR1 and CDR2 (germline): MNHNS, SASEGT.

This clonotype was counted a few times. The genes are TRBV7-2 and TRBJ1-6; a possible D gene is TRBD1 (5 bases). V lost 5 bases and J 7 bases, leaving 21 bases between the germline ends. From germline, CDR1 is SGHTA and CDR2 FQGNSA. The CDR3 has 17 amino acids. The CDR3 spells CASSRSTRGQGNSPLHF. Here the CDR3 DNA reads TGTGCCAGCAGCCGTTCGACAAGGGGCCAAGGGAATTCACCCCTCCACTTT.